Each of the 30 T cell receptor beta chains below was sequenced from the same sample in a study of blood T cells in healthy people across ages. Together with a sample-barcoded 5' primer, a J-beta primer mix was included in a second PCR lasting about 7 to 11 cycles. Each CDR3 protein is one row after TCRdb ran MiXCR on the 5' RACE reads. The profile shows 790,000 or so distinct CDR3 sequences, just over 55% of them singletons. What was sequenced was blood. The receptors shown here come from a middle-aged man in good health.

This clonotype was seen only a few times. The genes are TRBV6-1 and TRBJ2-3; 8 nucleotides match TRBD2. The trim removed 7 bases at V and 2 bases at J, leaving 17 bases unmatched. CDR1 is MNHNS, CDR2 SASEGT, per germline. The CDR3 totals 18 residues. CDR3 amino acids: CASTRTPWPSGLTDTQYF. DNA of the CDR3: TGTGCCAGCACCAGAACCCCTTGGCCTAGCGGGCTCACAGATACGCAGTATTTT.

This clonotype turned up a few times. The chain carries TRBV5-1 and TRBJ1-4; TRBD1 might be the D (5 bases). Between the trimmed V and J ends, which lost 4 bases and 5 bases, there was a span of 15 bases. The CDR3 contains 15 residues. Germline V gene lookup returns CDR1 SGHRS and CDR2 YFSETQ. The chain's CDR3 is CASSGRTSGNEKLFF. In nucleotides, the CDR3 is TGCGCCAGCAGCGGCCGGACATCGGGGAATGAAAAACTGTTTTTT.

The genes are TRBV5-1 and TRBJ2-1, with 7 positions matching TRBD2. Germline CDR1 SGHRS, CDR2 YFSETQ. The CDR3 is 18 residues long. Germline trimming cut 5 bases from V and 4 bases from J; bases unmatched to any gene: 18. In nucleotides, the CDR3 is TGCGCCAGCAGTATGGGCATCCGAGGGAGGGCCAGGTACAATGAGCAGTTCTTC. This translates into CASSMGIRGRARYNEQFF.

CDR3 residues: CASSQEGPWVPTDTQYF. The CDR3 DNA reads as TGCGCCAGCAGCCAAGAAGGCCCCTGGGTTCCGACAGATACGCAGTATTTT. This chain uses TRBV4-3 with TRBJ2-3; D is unresolved. From germline, CDR1 is LGHNA and CDR2 YSLEER. This CDR3 spans 17 amino acids. Trimming pared 0 bases from V and 3 bases from J, leaving 16 bases between.

V is TRBV6-2 or TRBV6-3 and J is TRBJ2-4; D may be TRBD2 (6 bases). TRBJ2-7 matches the DNA end more closely, so the J call is doubtful. The CDR3 is 15 residues long. Germline CDR1 reads MNHEY; CDR2 reads SVGEGT. The CDR3 region has the DNA TGTGCCAGCAGTCCCGTGGGGGGTCAGACCTACGAGCAGTACTTC. It translates to CASSPVGGQTYEQYF.

The chain joins TRBV5-1 to TRBJ1-1; the match to TRBD1 covers 8 bases. The CDR3 is 14 amino acids. J gave up 6 bases and V 6 bases, and 10 bases lay outside the gene matches. Germline lookup yields CDR1 SGHRS and CDR2 YFSETQ. The CDR3 here is CASTKDRAIAEAFF. The CDR3 region has the DNA TGCGCCAGCACAAAGGACAGGGCCATCGCTGAAGCTTTCTTT.

This sequence joins TRBV11-3 and TRBJ2-1; a weak D match, TRBD1 (5 bases). Trimming stripped 2 bases from V and 3 bases from J, with 11 bases between. Germline-derived CDR1 and CDR2 are SGHNT and YENEEA. This CDR3 has 15 amino acids. The CDR3 protein is CASSLRGQRYNEQFF. Written as DNA, the CDR3 is TGTGCCAGCAGCTTAAGGGGCCAACGCTACAATGAGCAGTTCTTC. Variable domain in full (rest from reference TRBV11-3 and TRBJ2-1): EAGVVQSPRYKIIEKKQPVAFWCNPISGHNTLYWYLQNLGQGPELLIRYENEEAVDDSQLPKDRFSAERLKGVDSTLKIQPAELGDSAVYLCASSLRGQRYNEQFFGPGTRLTVL.

There are a few counts of this clonotype. This rearrangement joins TRBV29-1 to TRBJ2-3, with a weak D call TRBD2 (5 bases). Trimming cost V 0 bases and J 0 bases, with 13 bases left between them. CDR1 and CDR2 (germline): SQVTM, ANQGSEA. The CDR3 sequence is 16 residues long. The CDR3 loop reads CSVEDGVATSTDTQYF. In DNA form, the CDR3 reads TGCAGCGTTGAAGACGGGGTTGCGACTAGCACAGATACGCAGTATTTT.

This rearrangement joins TRBV2 to TRBJ2-5; 10 bases map to TRBD1. The germline CDR1 and CDR2 sequences are SNHLY and FYNNEI. The length of the CDR3 is 16 residues. Losses at the gene ends were 3 bases for V and 4 bases for J; bases not matched to a gene: 8. The CDR3 region has the DNA TGTGCCAGCAGTGAGGGCGGACAGGGGGTTCGAGAGACCCAGTACTTC. It yields the protein CASSEGGQGVRETQYF.

The CDR3 sequence: CASSLEQGKRGNEQFF. As DNA, the CDR3 is TGTGCCAGCAGTTTAGAACAGGGAAAAAGGGGCAATGAGCAGTTCTTC. The chain has TRBV27 and TRBJ2-1, with D perhaps matching TRBD1 (6 bases). Germline V gene lookup returns CDR1 MNHEY and CDR2 SMNVEV (reference sequence). V was pared by 2 bases and J by 6 bases, with 17 bases between. The CDR3 has 16 amino acids.

This chain joins TRBV6-5 and TRBJ2-1; D possibly uses TRBD1 or TRBD2 (5 bases each). Germline loops: CDR1 MNHEY, CDR2 SVGAGI. CDR3 size: 13 residues. Trimming cost V 2 bases and J 8 bases, with 10 bases left between them. CDR3 amino acids: CASSYHQGDEQFF. The CDR3, as DNA: TGTGCCAGCAGTTACCACCAGGGAGATGAGCAGTTCTTC.

The sample holds a few counts of this clonotype. The J gene is TRBJ2-1, the V gene TRBV12-3 or TRBV12-4, with TRBD2 identical over 13 bases. J was trimmed by 6 bases and V by 7 bases; bases with no gene match: 6. The CDR3 has 15 residues. The DNA for the CDR3 is TGTGCCAGCACCCTGGGACTAGCGGGATCCAATGAGCAGTTCTTC. Translation: CASTLGLAGSNEQFF.

V usage is TRBV5-1 and J usage is TRBJ2-1; 8 bases match TRBD2. The germline CDR1 and CDR2 sequences are SGHRS and YFSETQ. V dropped 1 base and J dropped 8; count of bases not matched to a gene: 11. The CDR3 loop spans 16 amino acids. The CDR3 nucleotides are TGCGCCAGCAGCTTGAGTCTGAGCGGGAGTTCTCATGAGCAGTTCTTC. This codes for CASSLSLSGSSHEQFF.

This clonotype came up a few times. The gene calls are TRBV5-1 and TRBJ2-1; 8 bases map to TRBD2. CDR3 length: 12 amino acids. The V segment lost 8 bases and the J segment 7 bases; nucleotides outside the gene matches: 5. Germline V gene lookup returns CDR1 SGHRS and CDR2 YFSETQ. The CDR3 nucleotides read TGCGCCAGTCGGGGGGGTGAGAATGAGCAGTTCTTC. Translation: CASRGGENEQFF. The variable domain in full, with the rest retrieved from reference TRBV5-1 and TRBJ2-1, is KAGVTQTPRYLIKTRGQQVTLSCSPISGHRSVSWYQQTPGQGLQFLFEYFSETQRNKGNFPGRFSGRQFSNSRSEMNVSTLELGDSALYLCASRGGENEQFFGPGTRLTVL.

The sample holds a few counts of this clonotype. This sequence joins TRBV20-1 and TRBJ2-5; D may be TRBD1 (6 bases). With the DNA end fitting TRBJ2-1 better, the J assignment may be wrong. CDR3 length: 14 residues. CDR1 and CDR2 from the germline V gene are DFQATT and SNEGSKA (reference sequence). This chain's CDR3 is CSARDGGQQETQFF. The CDR3 DNA reads TGCAGTGCTAGAGATGGGGGACAACAAGAGACCCAGTTCTTC.

This clonotype turned up a few times. The rearrangement links TRBV6-5 to TRBJ2-5, with a tentative D call TRBD2 (6 bases). With 10 bases removed from V and 0 bases from J, the gap between germline ends came to 21 bases. The CDR3 has 16 residues. Per the germline V gene, CDR1 is MNHEY and CDR2 is SVGAGI. CDR3 coding DNA: TGTGCCACCTCGGAGGGCTCGAACCCGTACCAAGAGACCCAGTACTTC. Translated: CATSEGSNPYQETQYF.

The rearrangement links TRBV29-1 to TRBJ1-4, with D hard to call. The germline CDR1 and CDR2 sequences are SQVTM and ANQGSEA. The CDR3 covers 12 residues. The germline V and J ends were trimmed by 7 bases and 8 bases, with 14 bases remaining between them. The CDR3 here is CSAGLGEEKLFF. The CDR3 region has the DNA TGCAGCGCTGGTTTGGGAGAAGAAAAACTGTTTTTT.

This clonotype was seen a single time. This could be a read error, since a much larger clone is one nucleotide away. The gene calls are TRBV6-6 and TRBJ2-4; TRBD1 agrees at 8 bases. Trimming removed 6 bases from V and 16 bases from J; junction bases left unmatched: 23. The CDR3 extends over 16 amino acids. Germline values: CDR1 MNHNY, CDR2 SVGAGI (reference sequence). The CDR3 sequence: CASSPIGQGETHEHYF. CDR3 DNA sequence: TGTGCCAGCAGCCCAATCGGACAGGGAGAAACCCACGAGCACTACTTC.

V gene TRBV13 combines with J gene TRBJ1-1; tentatively, D is TRBD1 (6 bases). V gave up 5 bases and J gave up 2 bases, with 12 bases separating them. The length of the CDR3 is 14 residues. Germline loops: CDR1 PRHDT, CDR2 FYEKMQ (reference sequence). CDR3 region: CASSRGTPNTEAFF. The CDR3 coding sequence is TGTGCCAGCAGCCGCGGGACACCCAACACTGAAGCTTTCTTT.

The V gene is TRBV20-1, the J gene TRBJ2-3, with 10 bases fitting TRBD2. Losses at the gene ends were 3 bases for V and 3 bases for J; bases not matched to a gene: 6. This CDR3 is built from 15 residues. CDR1 is DFQATT and CDR2 is SNEGSKA in the germline V gene (reference sequence). CDR3 coding DNA: TGCAGTGCTAGTAAGAGCGGGAGGGTAACAGATACGCAGTATTTT. Protein product: CSASKSGRVTDTQYF.

This clonotype was recorded at least ten times. The J gene is TRBJ2-1, the V gene TRBV29-1; 8 bases line up with TRBD1. V shed 5 bases and J 15 bases; nucleotides not matched to a gene: 9. The CDR3 is made up of 11 amino acids. Germline lookup yields CDR1 SQVTM and CDR2 ANQGSEA. The CDR3 DNA sequence: TGCAGCGTTCATCAGGGGGCGGTTCCGTTCTTC. It encodes CSVHQGAVPFF.

The chain uses TRBV29-1 and TRBJ1-1; D may be TRBD1 (5 bases). V lost 4 bases and J 11 bases, leaving 17 bases between the germline ends. CDR1 is SQVTM and CDR2 is ANQGSEA in the germline V gene. CDR3 length: 12 amino acids. In nucleotides, the CDR3 is TGCAGCGTTGTTAGGGAGGCGGGGGGGGCTTTCTTT. As protein: CSVVREAGGAFF.

This clonotype was counted between two and nine times. This chain connects TRBV5-1 to TRBJ1-2, with D unclear. This CDR3 region has 16 residues. Trimming left V 4 bases short and J 2 bases short, with 18 bases between. The germline V gene encodes CDR1 SGHRS and CDR2 YFSETQ. DNA for the CDR3: TGCGCCAGCAGCCCCGGGGTCAGCAACGAAAACTATGGCTACACCTTC. Its protein product is CASSPGVSNENYGYTF. Full variable domain (rest looked up from reference TRBV5-1 and TRBJ1-2): KAGVTQTPRYLIKTRGQQVTLSCSPISGHRSVSWYQQTPGQGLQFLFEYFSETQRNKGNFPGRFSGRQFSNSRSEMNVSTLELGDSALYLCASSPGVSNENYGYTFGSGTRLTVV.

The CDR3 spells CAIRGTGVNTEAFF. In DNA form, the CDR3 reads TGTGCCATCAGGGGGACAGGTGTGAACACTGAAGCTTTCTTT. The genes are TRBV10-3 and TRBJ1-1, with 8 bases identical to TRBD1. Germline trimming cut 6 bases from V and 0 bases from J; bases unmatched to any gene: 3. CDR1 is ENHRY and CDR2 is SYGVKD in the germline V gene. The CDR3 is made up of 14 amino acids.

The chain joins TRBV29-1 to TRBJ2-3; TRBD1 or TRBD2 may be the D gene (5 bases each). This CDR3 spans 13 amino acids. Germline CDR1 is SQVTM and CDR2 is ANQGSEA. V was trimmed by 7 bases and J by 5 bases, leaving 16 bases between them. CDR3 sequence reads: CSGGWGSVDTQYF. In DNA form, the CDR3 reads TGCAGCGGGGGGTGGGGATCGGTAGATACGCAGTATTTT.

The V gene is TRBV4-3, the J gene TRBJ2-1; D remains ambiguous. Germline-derived CDR1 and CDR2 are LGHNA and YSLEER. V was trimmed by 1 base and J by 2 bases, leaving 12 bases between them. This CDR3 spans 16 amino acids. The CDR3 sequence is CASSQVSEHAYNEQFF. The CDR3 nucleotides are TGCGCCAGCAGCCAAGTGAGTGAGCACGCCTACAATGAGCAGTTCTTC.

This clonotype was detected a few times. The V and J genes are TRBV28 and TRBJ1-2, with D unresolved. This CDR3 is 14 amino acids long. Trimming took 5 bases from V and 0 from J, leaving 10 bases between them. The germline CDR1 and CDR2 sequences are MDHEN and SYDVKM. In nucleotides, the CDR3 is TGTGCCAGCAGTCCCGATAGGGCTAACTATGGCTACACCTTC. Its protein product is CASSPDRANYGYTF.

V is TRBV5-1 and J is TRBJ2-3, with D tentatively TRBD2 (5 bases). Per germline, CDR1 SGHRS and CDR2 YFSETQ. This CDR3 has 15 residues. The ends were cut back, 4 bases at V and 2 bases at J, with 14 bases in the middle. Written as DNA, the CDR3 is TGCGCCAGCAGCCGAGACGAGGGCACCACAGATACGCAGTATTTT. Its protein is CASSRDEGTTDTQYF.

This clonotype has more than one count but fewer than ten. V usage is TRBV28 and J usage is TRBJ2-1; 13 positions match TRBD2. Germline CDR1 is MDHEN and CDR2 is SYDVKM. The CDR3 totals 15 residues. J was trimmed by 5 bases and V by 5 bases; bases with no gene match: 3. The CDR3 DNA sequence: TGTGCCAGCAGTCTCGGGACTAGCGGGGACAATGAGCAGTTCTTC. It encodes CASSLGTSGDNEQFF.

This clonotype appeared once. This chain connects TRBV7-3 to TRBJ2-7; TRBD2 matches at 8 bases. The CDR3 totals 15 residues. V lost 5 bases and J lost 7; bases outside the gene matches: 13. Germline assignment: CDR1 SGHTA and CDR2 FQGTGA. The CDR3 DNA follows: TGTGCCAGCAGCAAACAACACGGGGGGGCTTGGGAGCAGTACTTC. It codes for CASSKQHGGAWEQYF.